The rows below give T cell receptor beta chains drawn from one sample of a study of blood T cell repertoires in COVID-19. Repertoires were generated with immunoSEQ multiplex PCR, while TCRdb's copy carries only in-frame clones and drops some. The sample holds around 340,000 clones, around 85% seen once. Sample: PBMCs or T cells enriched from blood (not recorded which). These receptors all come from a woman in her thirties or forties with acute COVID-19. Each CDR3 is given with its conserved first and last residue. A D gene is named only where the DNA matches it firmly. Size is omitted from some rows. Given values are once, few, many or a class for expanded clones.

TRBD1 | TRBJ1-4 | 15 | TRBV24-1 | - | CATSDSGQGNEKLFF | TGTGCCACCAGTGACTCGGGACAGGGGAACGAAAAACTGTTTTTT
- | TRBJ1-1 | 16 | TRBV9 | - | CASSVVIGRVNTEAFF | TGTGCCAGCAGCGTAGTTATCGGGCGGGTGAACACTGAAGCTTTCTTT
- | TRBJ2-5 | 14 | TRBV28 | - | CASSFSRTAGTQYF | TGTGCCAGCAGTTTTTCTAGGACAGCCGGGACCCAGTACTTC
TRBD1 | TRBJ1-1 | 16 | TRBV11-3 | few | CASSLDWGQGDTEAFF | TGTGCCAGCAGCTTAGATTGGGGACAGGGGGACACTGAAGCTTTCTTT
- | TRBJ2-7 | 15 | TRBV6-2/TRBV6-3 | - | CASTPTRTASYEQYF | TGTGCCAGCACCCCCACTAGAACCGCCTCCTACGAGCAGTACTTC
- | TRBJ2-2 | 17 | TRBV1 | few | CTSSHRGGLAGGGELFF | TGCACCAGCAGCCACCGGGGGGGACTCGCGGGGGGCGGGGAGCTGTTTTTT
TRBD2 | TRBJ2-2 | 16 | TRBV27 | - | CASSFAIGGGLGELFF | TGTGCCAGCAGTTTCGCGATCGGGGGAGGGCTCGGGGAGCTGTTTTTT
TRBD1 | TRBJ2-2 | 14 | TRBV29-1 | - | CSVRTGGITGELFF | TGCAGCGTGAGGACAGGGGGCATCACCGGGGAGCTGTTTTTT
- | TRBJ2-7 | 14 | TRBV4-2 | - | CASSQPADPYEQYF | TGTGCCAGCAGCCAACCAGCGGATCCCTACGAGCAGTACTTC
- | TRBJ1-1 | 14 | TRBV27 | - | CASSLLGGVTEAFF | TGTGCCAGCAGTTTATTGGGAGGGGTAACTGAAGCTTTCTTT
- | TRBJ2-3 | 15 | TRBV5-4 | - | CASSLEWSSTDTQYF | TGTGCCAGCAGCTTAGAGTGGTCTAGCACAGATACGCAGTATTTT
- | TRBJ2-3 | 12 | TRBV12-3/TRBV12-4 | - | CASSSGSDTQYF | TGTGCCAGCAGTTCGGGATCAGATACGCAGTATTTT
- | TRBJ1-5 | 18 | TRBV15 | - | CATSRDEVRSMGNQPQHF | TGTGCCACCAGCAGAGATGAGGTTAGAAGCATGGGCAATCAGCCCCAGCATTTT